This T cell receptor beta chain appears in the sequencing data of a study of OX40 agonist ivuxolimab in advanced cancers. Overall study results and limits: Averaged across samples, CD8+ T cells carried more expanded clones than CD4+ did. CD4+ and CD8+ blood T cells expanded clonally by week 6 at 0.1 to 3.0 mg/kg.

On this clone: Its target is unknown.

Sequencing used immunoSEQ multiplex PCR; TCRdb keeps in-frame clones, though not all of them. The repertoire holds over 85,000 clones, with approximately 89% as singletons. At baseline, cycle 4 day 1, and cycle 7 day 1, blood was sampled. This clonotype originated in an adult with an advanced solid tumor such as melanoma, head and neck, liver or kidney cancer. Specimen: CD4+ or CD8+ T cells sorted from blood, collected in a trial of the OX40 agonist ivuxolimab.

The CDR3 sequence: CASSQETLDGYTF. CDR3 in DNA: TGCGCCAGCAGCCAAGAGACGTTGGACGGCTACACCTTC. The V gene is TRBV4-1, the J gene TRBJ1-2; D gene ambiguous. CDR1 MGHRA and CDR2 YSYEKL come from the germline V gene. Between the trimmed V and J ends, which lost 0 bases and 8 bases, there was a span of 10 bases. The CDR3 runs 13 residues.